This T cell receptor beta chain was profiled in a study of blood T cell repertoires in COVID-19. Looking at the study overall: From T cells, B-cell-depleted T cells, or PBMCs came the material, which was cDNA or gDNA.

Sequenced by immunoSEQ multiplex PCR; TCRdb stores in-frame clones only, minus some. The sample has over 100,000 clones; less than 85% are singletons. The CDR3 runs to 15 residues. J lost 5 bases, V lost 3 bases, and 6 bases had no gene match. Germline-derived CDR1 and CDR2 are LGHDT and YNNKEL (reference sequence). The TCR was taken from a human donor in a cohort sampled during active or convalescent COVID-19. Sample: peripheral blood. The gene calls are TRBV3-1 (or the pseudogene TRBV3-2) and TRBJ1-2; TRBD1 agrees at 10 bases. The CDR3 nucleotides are TGTGCCAGCAGCCAGAGACAGGGGGCCCGATATGGCTACACCTTC. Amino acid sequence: CASSQRQGARYGYTF.